One and the same sample provided the 23 T cell receptor beta chains below, sequenced in a study of blood T cell repertoires in COVID-19. The protocol was immunoSEQ multiplex PCR, while the TCRdb copy is restricted to in-frame clones and leaves out a portion. Here the sample spans over 200,000 clones, 70% to 90% being singletons. The sequenced sample was peripheral blood. These receptors all stem from a man aged 25 to 45 who had recovered from COVID-19.

The chain carries TRBV5-1 and TRBJ1-1; tentative D call: TRBD1 (6 bases). This CDR3 comprises 14 residues. The germline V gene has CDR1 SGHRS and CDR2 YFSETQ. Trimming pared 2 bases from V and 1 base from J, leaving 9 bases between. Written as DNA, the CDR3 is TGCGCCAGCAGCTTCGGGACAACGAACACTGAAGCTTTCTTT. Its translation is CASSFGTTNTEAFF.

The V call is TRBV10-3, the J call TRBJ2-5, with 11 bases matching TRBD1. The CDR3 runs to 14 residues. CDR1 and CDR2 from the germline V gene are ENHRY and SYGVKD. V lost 6 bases and J lost 5; bases outside the gene matches: 5. CDR3 region: CAISGQGARETQYF. Written as DNA, the CDR3 is TGTGCCATCAGCGGACAGGGGGCCCGGGAGACCCAGTACTTC.

The rearrangement uses TRBV7-7 and TRBJ2-3, with D perhaps matching TRBD1 (6 bases). The CDR3 spans 15 residues. The V gene's germline CDR1 is SSHAT and CDR2 FNYEAQ (reference sequence). V dropped 1 base and J dropped 3 bases, with 11 bases sitting between them. DNA of the CDR3: TGTGCCAGCAGCTTAGGGGGGCGCGGGACAGATACGCAGTATTTT. Protein sequence: CASSLGGRGTDTQYF.

DNA for the CDR3: TGTGCCAGCAGCTTGGGGGCGGGACAGGGATTCGAGCATGAGCAGTTCTTC. This gives the protein CASSLGAGQGFEHEQFF. This chain links TRBV5-4 with TRBJ2-1; 9 nucleotides line up with TRBD1. This CDR3 region has 17 residues. Per germline, CDR1 SGHNT and CDR2 YYREEE (reference sequence). With V trimmed by 0 bases and J by 8 bases, 12 bases remained unmatched.

CDR3 nucleotide sequence: TGCAGCGTCCGACAGCTAAGCCTTAACTATGGCTACACCTTC. It encodes CSVRQLSLNYGYTF. This chain links TRBV29-1 with TRBJ1-2; tentatively, D is TRBD1 (5 bases). CDR1 is SQVTM, CDR2 ANQGSEA, per germline. This CDR3 is built from 14 residues. V was pared by 6 bases and J by 1 base, with 15 bases between.

This chain links TRBV27 with TRBJ1-4, with D unclear. V was clipped by 7 bases and J by 4 bases, with 16 bases between them. Germline-derived CDR1 and CDR2 are MNHEY and SMNVEV (reference sequence). This CDR3 is 15 amino acids long. The CDR3 coding sequence is TGTGCCAGCAAGCAAGAGCGGGCGTTTAATGAAAAACTGTTTTTT. Its protein is CASKQERAFNEKLFF. The full variable domain, in which reference TRBV27 and TRBJ1-4 provide the parts outside the CDR3, is EAQVTQNPRYLITVTGKKLTVTCSQNMNHEYMSWYRQDPGLGLRQIYYSMNVEVTDKGDVPEGYKVSRKEKRNFPLILESPSPNQTSLYFCASKQERAFNEKLFFGSGTQLSVL.

The chain is built from TRBV10-1 and TRBJ2-5, with D perhaps TRBD2 (5 bases). This CDR3 has 14 amino acids. Germline V gene sequence: CDR1 WNHNN, CDR2 SYGVQD (reference sequence). V was cut by 0 bases and J by 1 base, with 6 bases left in between. The DNA for the CDR3 is TGCGCCAGCAGTGAGTCGAGGGCCCAAGAGACCCAGTACTTC. It encodes CASSESRAQETQYF.

This rearrangement joins TRBV10-1 to TRBJ1-1; D gene uncertain. The germline V and J ends were trimmed by 0 bases and 4 bases, with 15 bases remaining between them. Germline V gene lookup returns CDR1 WNHNN and CDR2 SYGVQD (reference sequence). The CDR3 is 16 residues long. The DNA for the CDR3 is TGCGCCAGCAGTGAGTCGAACGGGGTTAAGGGCACTGAAGCTTTCTTT. Protein product: CASSESNGVKGTEAFF.

The chain combines TRBV11-2 with TRBJ1-3; D is undetermined. Trimming left V 0 bases short and J 6 bases short, with 3 bases between. The CDR3 length is 12 residues. Germline values: CDR1 SGHAT, CDR2 FQNNGV. CDR3 coding DNA: TGTGCCAGCAGCTTAGATATAAACACCATATATTTT. This translates into CASSLDINTIYF. The whole variable domain, remainder taken from reference TRBV11-2 and TRBJ1-3, is EAGVAQSPRYKIIEKRQSVAFWCNPISGHATLYWYQQILGQGPKLLIQFQNNGVVDDSQLPKDRFSAERLKGVDSTLKIQPAKLEDSAVYLCASSLDINTIYFGEGSWLTVV.

V usage is TRBV4-1 and J usage is TRBJ1-2; D possibly corresponds to TRBD1 (5 bases). Trimming removed 3 bases from V and 2 bases from J, with 10 bases in between. This CDR3 is built from 14 residues. Germline CDR1 MGHRA, CDR2 YSYEKL. In DNA, the CDR3 is TGCGCCAGCAGCCAGGGGAGGGACAACTATGGCTACACCTTC. Its protein product is CASSQGRDNYGYTF.

The V gene is TRBV30, the J gene TRBJ2-7, with D perhaps TRBD1 (6 bases). Germline values: CDR1 GTSNPN, CDR2 SVGIG (reference sequence). There are 14 residues in the CDR3. V lost 1 base and J 4 bases, leaving 14 bases between the germline ends. CDR3 in DNA: TGTGCCTGGAGTGACAGGGAGACCGATTACGAGCAGTACTTC. Its translation is CAWSDRETDYEQYF.

In its sample, this clone was seen a few times. The chain combines TRBV7-9 with TRBJ1-2, with D hard to call. CDR1 and CDR2 from the germline V gene are SEHNR and FQNEAQ (reference sequence). The CDR3 is made up of 15 amino acids. The V end was cut by 5 bases, the J end by 4 bases, with 17 bases between. CDR3 DNA sequence: TGTGCCAGCAGCCCGGAGGTAGGGAGGAGCTATGGCTACACCTTC. Protein product: CASSPEVGRSYGYTF. Filled out from reference TRBV7-9 and TRBJ1-2, the complete variable domain reads DTGVSQNPRHKITKRGQNVTFRCDPISEHNRLYWYRQTLGQGPEFLTYFQNEAQLEKSRLLSDRFSAERPKGSFSTLEIQRTEQGDSAMYLCASSPEVGRSYGYTFGSGTRLTVV.

The chain has TRBV10-3 and TRBJ2-5, with TRBD2 matching 9 bases. V lost 6 bases, J lost 4 bases, and 21 bases stayed unmatched. The CDR3 covers 19 residues. The germline CDR1 and CDR2 sequences are ENHRY and SYGVKD. Here the CDR3 reads CAISREGYSGGSLLETQYF. DNA of the CDR3: TGTGCCATCAGCCGAGAGGGGTACAGCGGGGGGTCACTATTAGAGACCCAGTACTTC.

The chain recombines TRBV27 with TRBJ1-5; 9 bases map to TRBD1. Germline V gives CDR1 MNHEY, CDR2 SMNVEV (reference sequence). CDR3 length: 16 amino acids. With 5 bases clipped from V and 1 base from J, the junction kept 6 bases outside the gene matches. The CDR3: CASSPRTGESNQPQHF. CDR3 DNA: TGTGCCAGCAGTCCCCGGACAGGGGAGAGCAATCAGCCCCAGCATTTT.

Concerning this clone itself: The same CDR3 also results from other DNA sequences found in this sample. The chain carries TRBV19 and TRBJ1-2, with TRBD1 matching 7 bases. The CDR3 is made up of 12 amino acids. V lost 4 bases to trimming and J lost 5 bases; unmatched junction nucleotides: 1. Germline CDR1 and CDR2: LNHDA and SQIVND (reference sequence). CDR3 sequence: CASSRQGYGYTF. Here the CDR3 DNA reads TGTGCCAGTAGTAGACAGGGATATGGCTACACCTTC.

The chain is built from TRBV6-5 and TRBJ2-5; 7 bases are a match to TRBD1. The CDR3 extends over 14 amino acids. The J segment lost 0 bases and the V segment lost 4 bases, leaving 2 bases of the junction unmatched. Germline V gives CDR1 MNHEY, CDR2 SVGAGI. This CDR3 reads CASSLQGNQETQYF. As DNA, the CDR3 is TGTGCCAGCAGTTTACAGGGGAACCAAGAGACCCAGTACTTC.

The chain has TRBV2 and TRBJ2-5, with 8 bases matching TRBD2. Germline-derived CDR1 and CDR2 are SNHLY and FYNNEI. There are 15 residues in the CDR3. The CDR3 reads CAYRVIAGPQETQYF. The CDR3 nucleotides read TGTGCTTACCGGGTGATAGCGGGGCCCCAAGAGACCCAGTACTTC.

This clone was picked up one time. The V and J genes are TRBV3-1 (or the pseudogene TRBV3-2) and TRBJ2-4, with TRBD2 matching 8 bases. V was pared by 1 base and J by 9 bases, with 5 bases of the junction left unmatched. The CDR3 spans 14 residues. Germline values: CDR1 LGHDT, CDR2 YNNKEL (reference sequence). The CDR3 DNA sequence: TGTGCCAGCAGCCAAGTACAAGCGGGGGTCATTCAGTACTTC. Encoded protein: CASSQVQAGVIQYF.

The rearrangement uses TRBV6-6 and TRBJ2-7; tentatively, D is TRBD1 (6 bases). V lost 4 bases and J 3 bases, leaving 13 bases between the germline ends. CDR1 is MNHNY and CDR2 is SVGAGI in the germline V gene (reference sequence). The CDR3 has 14 amino acids. The chain's CDR3 is CASSSPGQSYEQYF. In DNA, the CDR3 is TGTGCCAGCAGTTCCCCGGGACAAAGCTACGAGCAGTACTTC.

V gene TRBV7-8 combines with J gene TRBJ1-5, with 8 positions matching TRBD1. Per germline, CDR1 SGHVS and CDR2 FQNEAQ. The V segment lost 1 base and the J segment 1 base; nucleotides outside the gene matches: 9. This CDR3 has 18 residues. The CDR3 protein is CASSLVRAGGGSNQPQHF. The DNA for the CDR3 is TGTGCCAGCAGCTTAGTACGGGCAGGGGGCGGGAGCAATCAGCCCCAGCATTTT.

The chain joins TRBV7-8 to TRBJ2-3; D is possibly TRBD1 (6 bases). V was clipped by 4 bases and J by 5 bases, with 22 bases between them. Germline CDR1 is SGHVS and CDR2 is FQNEAQ. The CDR3 is 17 amino acids. This CDR3 reads CASSWSDRNENQDTQYF. In DNA form, the CDR3 reads TGTGCCAGCAGCTGGTCTGACAGGAACGAAAACCAAGATACGCAGTATTTT.

The chain carries TRBV28 and TRBJ1-4; D unresolved. CDR3 length: 18 residues. Trimming stripped 4 bases from V and 4 bases from J, with 22 bases between. CDR1 is MDHEN and CDR2 is SYDVKM in the germline V gene. Here the CDR3 reads CASSSRRTTLRGNEKLFF. The CDR3 region has the DNA TGTGCCAGCAGTTCCCGAAGGACGACCTTACGGGGTAATGAAAAACTGTTTTTT.

J is TRBJ1-5 and V is TRBV19; tentative D call: TRBD1 (6 bases). This CDR3 contains 12 residues. With 6 bases removed from V and 7 bases from J, the gap between germline ends came to 10 bases. The V gene's germline CDR1 is LNHDA and CDR2 SQIVND (reference sequence). CDR3 loop: CASRQGLQPQHF. The CDR3 coding sequence is TGTGCCAGTAGACAGGGATTACAGCCCCAGCATTTT.